This entry lists 20 T cell receptor beta chains sequenced from one sample in a study of cytomegalovirus exposure and HLA in healthy donors. The study ran its PCR with 60 Vbeta and 13 Jbeta primers. The table came from immunoSEQ multiplex PCR; TCRdb's copy has only in-frame clones and leaves some out. The sample contains some 200,000 clones, around 85% of which appear only once. Sequenced sample: PBMCs. Receptors were obtained from a middle-aged man in good health and CMV-seronegative.

V and J are TRBV27 and TRBJ1-2; D gene uncertain. Between the trimmed V and J ends, which lost 6 bases and 7 bases, there was a span of 15 bases. The CDR3 extends over 13 amino acids. Germline loops: CDR1 MNHEY, CDR2 SMNVEV (reference sequence). The CDR3 DNA follows: TGTGCCAGCAGCCCGAGGCGGGGAAGTGGCTACACCTTC. Encoded protein: CASSPRRGSGYTF.

The DNA of the CDR3 is TGTGCCAGCAGTGACTCTATTCGGGGAGACAATGAGCAGTTCTTC. It translates to CASSDSIRGDNEQFF. The chain couples TRBV6-4 to TRBJ2-1, with TRBD2 as a possible D gene (5 bases). The V gene lost 0 bases and the J gene lost 5 bases, with 11 bases spanning the gap. The germline gives CDR1 MRHNA, CDR2 SNTAGT. The length of the CDR3 is 15 residues.

The chain joins TRBV27 to TRBJ1-5, with a tentative D call TRBD1 (6 bases). Trimming left V 5 bases short and J 7 bases short, with 15 bases between. The germline V gene encodes CDR1 MNHEY and CDR2 SMNVEV (reference sequence). The CDR3 consists of 14 residues. DNA for the CDR3: TGTGCCAGCAGTCTGACAGGAGTGGGGCAGCCCCAGCATTTT. Translating gives CASSLTGVGQPQHF.

As regards this clone: One junction end does not reproduce the germline sequence, and a read error may be involved. CDR3 sequence: CASSSGPTGELLF. The CDR3 DNA reads TGCGCCAGCAGCTCGGGTCCAACCGGGGAGCTGCTTTTT. The chain couples TRBV5-1 to TRBJ2-2, with D tentatively TRBD2 (5 bases). The germline V gene has CDR1 SGHRS and CDR2 YFSETQ. This CDR3 spans 13 amino acids.

This clone came up once. The chain employs TRBV7-9 and TRBJ2-7, with 8 bases fitting TRBD1. The trim removed 5 bases at V and 4 bases at J, leaving 10 bases unmatched. CDR1 is SEHNR and CDR2 is FQNEAQ in the germline V gene (reference sequence). This CDR3 comprises 15 residues. The CDR3 nucleotides are TGTGCCAGCAGCCCGGTGGACAGGGTAGAATACGAGCAGTACTTC. Its translation: CASSPVDRVEYEQYF. The whole variable domain, filled in from reference TRBV7-9 and TRBJ2-7, reads DTGVSQNPRHKITKRGQNVTFRCDPISEHNRLYWYRQTLGQGPEFLTYFQNEAQLEKSRLLSDRFSAERPKGSFSTLEIQRTEQGDSAMYLCASSPVDRVEYEQYFGPGTRLTVT.

The chain couples TRBV19 to TRBJ2-1, with D maybe TRBD1 (6 bases). The CDR3 is 14 residues long. V was pared by 3 bases and J by 4 bases, with 10 bases between. Germline V gene sequence: CDR1 LNHDA, CDR2 SQIVND (reference sequence). The CDR3 protein is CASSIDGQYNEQFF. The CDR3 DNA reads TGTGCCAGTAGTATTGACGGACAGTACAATGAGCAGTTCTTC.

In DNA form, the CDR3 reads TGTGCCAGCAGCGACCCCCTTCAGCGGGAGGTCTTCACTAGCACAGATACGCAGTATTTT. Its protein product is CASSDPLQREVFTSTDTQYF. The chain uses TRBV9 and TRBJ2-3, with 9 nucleotides matching TRBD2. From germline, CDR1 is SGDLS and CDR2 YYNGEE. Trimming removed 3 bases from V and 0 bases from J; junction bases left unmatched: 17. This CDR3 is built from 20 residues.

The chain links TRBV7-9 to TRBJ1-5, with D possibly TRBD1 on 6 matching bases. Germline-derived CDR1 and CDR2 are SEHNR and FQNEAQ (reference sequence). CDR3 length equals 17 residues. Trimming removed 4 bases at V and 0 bases at J, with 16 bases between. The CDR3 spells CASSSYRGLNSNQPQHF. The DNA for the CDR3 is TGTGCCAGCAGCTCTTATAGGGGGTTGAATAGCAATCAGCCCCAGCATTTT.

The chain joins TRBV5-1 to TRBJ2-5, with D possibly TRBD2 on 6 matching bases. The J call may be incorrect, as the DNA end agrees better with TRBJ2-7. This CDR3 spans 15 amino acids. Germline V lookup: CDR1 SGHRS, CDR2 YFSETQ. CDR3 nucleotide sequence: TGCGCCAGCAGCTCGGCTGGGGGGTCCATCTACGAGCAGTACTTC. The encoded protein is CASSSAGGSIYEQYF.

This clone was picked up a small number of times. The rearrangement uses TRBV6-6 and TRBJ1-1; TRBD1 aligns across 10 bases. This CDR3 contains 15 residues. From germline, CDR1 is MNHNY and CDR2 SVGAGI (reference sequence). The junction had 9 bases not matched to a gene; V was cut back by 5 bases and J by 6 bases. The CDR3 DNA reads as TGTGCCAGCAGTAATCCGGGACAGGGGTCCCCTGAAGCTTTCTTT. This gives the protein CASSNPGQGSPEAFF.

The CDR3 protein is CASSEGTSGRAYEQYF. The CDR3 nucleotides are TGTGCCAGCAGTGAAGGGACTAGCGGGAGGGCCTACGAGCAGTACTTC. This sequence joins TRBV2 and TRBJ2-7; 15 nucleotides align to TRBD2. Germline V lookup: CDR1 SNHLY, CDR2 FYNNEI. The CDR3 length is 16 residues. The trim removed 1 base at V and 2 bases at J, leaving 0 bases unmatched.

This sequence joins TRBV14 and TRBJ2-1; possibly TRBD1 for D (5 bases). This CDR3 is built from 16 residues. Trimming left V 2 bases short and J 0 bases short, with 11 bases between. Germline V gives CDR1 SGHDN, CDR2 FVKESK. CDR3 DNA sequence: TGTGCCAGCAGCCAAAGGGGCTTCAGCTCCTACAATGAGCAGTTCTTC. It encodes CASSQRGFSSYNEQFF.

The chain combines TRBV5-1 with TRBJ2-1; 7 nucleotides agree with TRBD2. Germline-derived CDR1 and CDR2 are SGHRS and YFSETQ. With 0 bases clipped from V and 6 bases from J, the junction kept 6 bases outside the gene matches. The CDR3 is 15 amino acids. The CDR3 loop is CASSLEGGPSNEQFF. The CDR3 DNA follows: TGCGCCAGCAGCTTGGAGGGAGGGCCCTCCAATGAGCAGTTCTTC. Variable domain in full (rest from reference TRBV5-1 and TRBJ2-1): KAGVTQTPRYLIKTRGQQVTLSCSPISGHRSVSWYQQTPGQGLQFLFEYFSETQRNKGNFPGRFSGRQFSNSRSEMNVSTLELGDSALYLCASSLEGGPSNEQFFGPGTRLTVL.

V and J are TRBV27 and TRBJ2-5; 10 positions agree with TRBD1. With the DNA end fitting TRBJ2-7 better, the J assignment may be wrong. From germline, CDR1 is MNHEY and CDR2 SMNVEV (reference sequence). There are 15 residues in the CDR3. CDR3 bases: TGTGCCAGCAGTTTAAGTAGGACAGGGGGTTACGAGCAGTACTTC. Residues: CASSLSRTGGYEQYF.

The V gene is TRBV10-3, the J gene TRBJ2-2; the D gene is possibly TRBD2 (5 bases). V gave up 2 bases and J gave up 5 bases, with 15 bases separating them. CDR1 is ENHRY, CDR2 SYGVKD, per germline. The CDR3 runs to 16 residues. This chain's CDR3 is CAISERGEGRTGELFF. The CDR3 DNA reads TGTGCCATCAGTGAGCGGGGAGAAGGGCGGACCGGGGAGCTGTTTTTT.

The rearrangement uses TRBV28 and TRBJ1-5, with TRBD1 as a possible D gene (5 bases). This CDR3 spans 14 amino acids. Germline V gives CDR1 MDHEN, CDR2 SYDVKM. V lost 7 bases and J 4 bases, leaving 14 bases between the germline ends. CDR3 residues: CASTHKGVNQPQHF. As DNA, the CDR3 is TGTGCCAGCACACACAAAGGGGTAAATCAGCCCCAGCATTTT.

The chain combines TRBV28 with TRBJ2-1; 12 positions agree with TRBD2. There are 16 residues in the CDR3. Per germline, CDR1 MDHEN and CDR2 SYDVKM. V shed 2 bases, J shed 10 bases, and the junction held 9 bases outside the gene matches. The CDR3 nucleotides are TGTGCCAGCAGTTTAGATAGACTAGCGGGAGAAGTCGAGCAGTTCTTC. This sequence encodes CASSLDRLAGEVEQFF.

V is TRBV19 and J is TRBJ1-1; TRBD1 is a possible D gene (6 bases). This CDR3 contains 16 residues. V was clipped by 4 bases and J by 4 bases, with 19 bases between them. Germline V gene data show CDR1 as LNHDA and CDR2 as SQIVND (reference sequence). CDR3 residues: CASSSGGARSPTEAFF. CDR3 coding DNA: TGTGCCAGTAGTAGTGGGGGGGCGCGGTCCCCCACTGAAGCTTTCTTT.

The V gene is TRBV18, the J gene TRBJ2-7, with 11 bases matching TRBD1. V was clipped by 6 bases and J by 5 bases; unmatched bases: 3. CDR1 is KGHSH and CDR2 is LQKENI in the germline V gene. This CDR3 region has 13 residues. CDR3 nucleotides: TGTGCCAGCTCGCGGACAGGGGGCCACGAGCAGTACTTC. Translating gives CASSRTGGHEQYF.

CDR3 bases: TGTGCCACCAGTACAGGGGGGGAAGGTACGCAGTATTTT. Translation: CATSTGGEGTQYF. The genes are TRBV15 and TRBJ2-3; D is perhaps TRBD1 (8 bases). CDR1 is LNHNV and CDR2 is YYDKDF in the germline V gene (reference sequence). This CDR3 is built from 13 residues. V shed 6 bases and J shed 8 bases, with 15 bases lying between them.